This passage covers 25 T cell receptor beta chains from one sample sequenced in a study of OX40 agonist ivuxolimab in advanced cancers. Here immunoSEQ multiplex PCR was the method, and the copy in TCRdb shows in-frame clones only, minus some. The sample records some 19,000 clones, less than 85% being singletons. The input for sequencing was CD4+ or CD8+ T cells sorted from blood, taken in a trial of the OX40 agonist ivuxolimab. These receptors were taken from an adult with an advanced solid tumor such as melanoma, head and neck, liver or kidney cancer.

The genes are TRBV6-5 and TRBJ1-5; D is ambiguous. The CDR3 length is 14 residues. The germline CDR1 and CDR2 sequences are MNHEY and SVGAGI. Trimming stripped 6 bases from V and 4 bases from J, with 13 bases between. In DNA, the CDR3 is TGTGCCAGCAGCCTTTACAGTATTAATCAGCCCCAGCATTTT. Protein sequence: CASSLYSINQPQHF.

The V and J genes are TRBV6-5 and TRBJ1-1; D is undetermined. CDR3 length: 13 amino acids. Trimming shortened V by 7 bases and J by 3 bases, and 12 bases separated the two germline ends. The germline V gene has CDR1 MNHEY and CDR2 SVGAGI. CDR3 sequence: CASNERDYTEAFF. The CDR3 DNA follows: TGTGCCAGCAATGAAAGGGATTACACTGAAGCTTTCTTT.

Of note for this clone: Lacking the conserved final phenylalanine or tryptophan, this CDR3 likely reflects a read error. The chain uses TRBV6-5 and TRBJ1-2; no firm D call. V lost 10 bases and J lost 0, with 9 bases in between. The CDR3 runs to 12 residues. The germline CDR1 and CDR2 sequences are MNHEY and SVGAGI. CDR3 in amino acids: CATLNANYGYTL. Here the CDR3 DNA reads TGTGCCACCCTTAACGCTAACTATGGCTACACCCTC.

This clone showed up just a few times. The chain carries TRBV5-1 and TRBJ1-1, with D hard to call. Between the trimmed V and J ends, which lost 0 bases and 4 bases, there was a span of 16 bases. This CDR3 is built from 16 residues. Germline loops: CDR1 SGHRS, CDR2 YFSETQ. Written as DNA, the CDR3 is TGCGCCAGCAGCTTGGACGGGCTGGGGTCGGGCACTGAAGCTTTCTTT. It is translated as CASSLDGLGSGTEAFF.

The V call is TRBV5-1, the J call TRBJ1-1, with D possibly being TRBD1 (6 bases). V dropped 7 bases and J dropped 0 bases, with 16 bases sitting between them. The germline gives CDR1 SGHRS, CDR2 YFSETQ. CDR3 length: 15 amino acids. Written as DNA, the CDR3 is TGCGCCAGCCGTAACCTGGGGGGCGTGAACACTGAAGCTTTCTTT. Translation: CASRNLGGVNTEAFF.

The chain carries TRBV7-3 and TRBJ2-3, with 10 bases identical to TRBD2. CDR3 length: 17 residues. Germline V gives CDR1 SGHTA, CDR2 FQGTGA. The V and J ends lost 3 bases and 3 bases, in that order; junction bases with no gene match: 9. The CDR3 spells CASSLDPSGSSTDTQYF. The CDR3, as DNA: TGTGCCAGCAGCTTGGACCCTAGCGGGAGTTCGACAGATACGCAGTATTTT.

This clone was counted once. The chain joins TRBV11-3 to TRBJ2-7; D is possibly TRBD1 (5 bases). V was trimmed by 3 bases and J by 12 bases, leaving 15 bases between them. CDR1 and CDR2 from the germline V gene are SGHNT and YENEEA. The CDR3 spans 12 residues. The CDR3 loop is CASSLRWGPGYF. The CDR3 DNA reads TGTGCCAGCAGCTTGAGATGGGGCCCGGGGTACTTC.

The table lists this clone with a few counts. The chain uses TRBV27 and TRBJ2-7; maybe TRBD1 (6 bases). Between the trimmed V and J ends, which lost 3 bases and 0 bases, there was a span of 12 bases. Germline V gives CDR1 MNHEY, CDR2 SMNVEV (reference sequence). The CDR3 loop spans 15 amino acids. The CDR3 DNA is TGTGCCAGCAGTTTGTGGGGACATAGCTCCTACGAGCAGTACTTC. This codes for CASSLWGHSSYEQYF.

To note about this clone: Other DNA sequences of this sample code for an identical CDR3. The V call is TRBV6-5, the J call TRBJ2-1, with D maybe TRBD1 (6 bases). The V end lost 7 bases, the J end lost 2 bases, and 15 bases lay between the germline ends. The CDR3 totals 15 residues. Per germline, CDR1 MNHEY and CDR2 SVGAGI. The CDR3 is CASNQDRSPYNEQFF. DNA of the CDR3: TGTGCCAGCAACCAGGACAGAAGCCCCTACAATGAGCAGTTCTTC.

As to this clone: This sample includes further DNA sequences coding for the same CDR3. The chain uses TRBV27 and TRBJ1-6; D is unclear. Trimming left V 3 bases short and J 10 bases short, with 7 bases between. The CDR3 covers 12 residues. CDR1 MNHEY and CDR2 SMNVEV come from the germline V gene (reference sequence). The CDR3 here is CASSLVGSPLHF. The DNA for the CDR3 is TGTGCCAGCAGTTTGGTAGGGTCACCCCTCCACTTT.

The rearrangement uses TRBV7-3 and TRBJ2-3, with D unresolved. Trimming pared 5 bases from V and 1 base from J, leaving 7 bases between. Germline CDR1 SGHTA, CDR2 FQGTGA. The CDR3 loop spans 13 amino acids. CDR3 nucleotide sequence: TGTGCCAGCAGCCAGCTAGGCACAGATACGCAGTATTTT. Its translation: CASSQLGTDTQYF.

The V call is TRBV7-4, the J call TRBJ2-7, with D possibly matching TRBD1 (6 bases). The CDR3 spans 16 residues. Germline V gene lookup returns CDR1 SGHVT and CDR2 SQSDAQ. Deletions cut 1 base from V and 5 bases from J, with 18 bases between. The CDR3 spells CASSLGGGGKTHEQYF. The CDR3 DNA reads TGTGCCAGCAGCTTAGGAGGTGGGGGCAAGACCCACGAGCAGTACTTC.

Notes on this clone: This may be a read error, as it is one base from a much larger clone. J is TRBJ2-1 and V is TRBV28; no reliable D call. Trimming removed 3 bases at V and 8 bases at J, with 14 bases between. The CDR3 totals 14 residues. In germline, CDR1 is MDHEN, CDR2 SYDVKM. The CDR3: CASSLSSAIDEQFF. For the CDR3, the DNA is TGTGCCAGCAGTTTGAGTAGTGCCATAGATGAGCAGTTCTTC.

This clone came up once. V and J are TRBV23-1 and TRBJ1-1, with TRBD1 as a possible D gene (5 bases). TRBV23-1 is noted as an ORF with a role that remains uncertain. This CDR3 is 17 amino acids long. The V and J ends lost 0 bases and 5 bases respectively, with 19 bases between them. The CDR3 bases are TGCGCCAGCAGTCAATCGTTGGGGCGGAACCTTAGTACTGAAGCTTTCTTT. It codes for CASSQSLGRNLSTEAFF.

The sample holds one count of this clone. J is TRBJ2-7 and V is TRBV5-1; D assignment may be TRBD1 or TRBD2 (5 bases each). Germline V lookup: CDR1 SGHRS, CDR2 YFSETQ. The V and J ends lost 5 bases and 4 bases respectively, with 19 bases between them. The CDR3 length is 15 residues. The CDR3 DNA reads TGCGCCAGCAGGGCCGGGACGGACGCATTTTACGAGCAGTACTTC. This translates into CASRAGTDAFYEQYF. The full variable domain, in which reference TRBV5-1 and TRBJ2-7 provide the parts outside the CDR3, is KAGVTQTPRYLIKTRGQQVTLSCSPISGHRSVSWYQQTPGQGLQFLFEYFSETQRNKGNFPGRFSGRQFSNSRSEMNVSTLELGDSALYLCASRAGTDAFYEQYFGPGTRLTVT.

This clone was found once. The chain is built from TRBV9 and TRBJ2-7, with D perhaps matching TRBD1 (6 bases). Between the trimmed V and J ends, which lost 3 bases and 3 bases, there was a span of 13 bases. The CDR3 is made up of 14 amino acids. Germline CDR1 reads SGDLS; CDR2 reads YYNGEE. The CDR3 is CASSAGQINYEQYF. The CDR3 region has the DNA TGTGCCAGCAGCGCCGGACAGATCAACTACGAGCAGTACTTC.

The chain carries TRBV7-9 and TRBJ2-1; 10 bases fit TRBD2. This CDR3 contains 17 residues. V shed 5 bases, J shed 9 bases, and the junction held 16 bases outside the gene matches. Germline lookup yields CDR1 SEHNR and CDR2 FQNEAQ (reference sequence). The CDR3 DNA is TGTGCCAGCAGCCCCTCTTGGAAGCGGGGGGGCCGGTCTGAGCAGTTCTTC. Its translation: CASSPSWKRGGRSEQFF.

V is TRBV19 and J is TRBJ1-1; D might be TRBD1 (5 bases). V was trimmed by 7 bases and J by 6 bases, leaving 18 bases between them. Germline CDR1 LNHDA, CDR2 SQIVND (reference sequence). The CDR3 spans 14 residues. The CDR3: CASKMDGGTPEAFF. In DNA form, the CDR3 reads TGTGCCAGTAAGATGGATGGGGGGACCCCTGAAGCTTTCTTT.

The gene calls are TRBV2 and TRBJ1-1; no clear D gene. Germline-derived CDR1 and CDR2 are SNHLY and FYNNEI. Trimming pared 1 base from V and 6 bases from J, leaving 9 bases between. The CDR3 length is 13 residues. In DNA, the CDR3 is TGTGCCAGCAGTGAAGGGGTTAACCCTGAAGCTTTCTTT. The encoded protein is CASSEGVNPEAFF.

The genes are TRBV11-2 and TRBJ2-7, with TRBD1 matching 8 bases. Germline V gives CDR1 SGHAT, CDR2 FQNNGV. With 5 bases clipped from V and 12 bases from J, the junction kept 6 bases outside the gene matches. The CDR3 loop spans 11 amino acids. The CDR3 is CASSPGTGPYF. DNA for the CDR3: TGTGCCAGCAGCCCTGGGACAGGCCCGTACTTC.

The genes are TRBV6-5 and TRBJ2-7; tentatively, D is TRBD2 (6 bases). CDR1 and CDR2 (germline): MNHEY, SVGAGI. This CDR3 has 12 amino acids. V was clipped by 5 bases and J by 5 bases, with 10 bases between them. Here the CDR3 reads CASSRTGDEQYF. CDR3 nucleotide sequence: TGTGCCAGCAGTAGGACGGGGGACGAGCAGTACTTC.

The chain joins TRBV10-1 to TRBJ2-7; TRBD1 is a possible D gene (6 bases). Germline V lookup: CDR1 WNHNN, CDR2 SYGVQD (reference sequence). The CDR3 totals 15 residues. The V gene lost 3 bases and the J gene lost 2 bases, with 14 bases spanning the gap. In nucleotides, the CDR3 is TGCGCCAGCAGTGAATTACCGACAGGAGCCTACGAGCAGTACTTC. Protein: CASSELPTGAYEQYF.

V is TRBV9 and J is TRBJ2-7, with D maybe TRBD1 (7 bases). The CDR3 has 14 residues. Deletions cut 3 bases from V and 2 bases from J, with 12 bases between. CDR1 is SGDLS, CDR2 YYNGEE, per germline. As DNA, the CDR3 is TGTGCCAGCAGCGAGGCAGGGGGGCCCTACGAGCAGTACTTC. Its protein product is CASSEAGGPYEQYF.

The J gene is TRBJ2-7, the V gene TRBV6-1; perhaps TRBD2 as D (6 bases). CDR1 MNHNS and CDR2 SASEGT come from the germline V gene. Between the trimmed V and J ends, which lost 3 bases and 3 bases, there was a span of 21 bases. The CDR3 covers 17 residues. For the CDR3, the DNA is TGTGCCAGCAGTGACCCCTCTTTGGGAGCGGGCGACTACGAGCAGTACTTC. Translating gives CASSDPSLGAGDYEQYF.

The chain couples TRBV27 to TRBJ1-1; no clear D gene. Germline assignment: CDR1 MNHEY and CDR2 SMNVEV (reference sequence). Trimming took off 0 bases at V and 5 bases at J, with 7 bases between the two ends. This CDR3 region has 13 residues. The DNA of the CDR3 is TGTGCCAGCAGTTTATCTTCCCAAACTGAAGCTTTCTTT. This codes for CASSLSSQTEAFF.